This T cell receptor (beta chain) was documented in a study of blood T cell repertoires in COVID-19. The wider study: Samples taken during acute and convalescent COVID-19 were collected in the United States, Italy and Spain. PBMCs, B-cell-depleted T cells, or T cells were the source of the cDNA or gDNA that made up the material.

In this sample, this clone turned up once. Original data processing: Researchers report that nucleated cell counts were estimated from reference gene primer amplification. Clones were read by immunoSEQ multiplex PCR, and TCRdb kept only the in-frame ones, dropping some. D and trimming were read from the DNA, whereas the V and J calls and clone size are those reported in that table. The sample records some 65,000 clones, approximately 93% being singletons. The CDR3 loop spans 15 amino acids. V dropped 3 bases and J dropped 6; count of bases not matched to a gene: 6. Germline CDR1 is WNHNN and CDR2 is SYGVQD (reference sequence).

The receptor comes from a man aged 65 to 85 with active COVID-19. Input material: peripheral blood. This chain links TRBV10-1 with TRBJ1-5, with TRBD1 identical over 9 bases. Here the CDR3 DNA reads TGCGCCAGCAGTGATTCGGTGGGACAGGGTCAGCCCCAGCATTTT. Translation: CASSDSVGQGQPQHF.